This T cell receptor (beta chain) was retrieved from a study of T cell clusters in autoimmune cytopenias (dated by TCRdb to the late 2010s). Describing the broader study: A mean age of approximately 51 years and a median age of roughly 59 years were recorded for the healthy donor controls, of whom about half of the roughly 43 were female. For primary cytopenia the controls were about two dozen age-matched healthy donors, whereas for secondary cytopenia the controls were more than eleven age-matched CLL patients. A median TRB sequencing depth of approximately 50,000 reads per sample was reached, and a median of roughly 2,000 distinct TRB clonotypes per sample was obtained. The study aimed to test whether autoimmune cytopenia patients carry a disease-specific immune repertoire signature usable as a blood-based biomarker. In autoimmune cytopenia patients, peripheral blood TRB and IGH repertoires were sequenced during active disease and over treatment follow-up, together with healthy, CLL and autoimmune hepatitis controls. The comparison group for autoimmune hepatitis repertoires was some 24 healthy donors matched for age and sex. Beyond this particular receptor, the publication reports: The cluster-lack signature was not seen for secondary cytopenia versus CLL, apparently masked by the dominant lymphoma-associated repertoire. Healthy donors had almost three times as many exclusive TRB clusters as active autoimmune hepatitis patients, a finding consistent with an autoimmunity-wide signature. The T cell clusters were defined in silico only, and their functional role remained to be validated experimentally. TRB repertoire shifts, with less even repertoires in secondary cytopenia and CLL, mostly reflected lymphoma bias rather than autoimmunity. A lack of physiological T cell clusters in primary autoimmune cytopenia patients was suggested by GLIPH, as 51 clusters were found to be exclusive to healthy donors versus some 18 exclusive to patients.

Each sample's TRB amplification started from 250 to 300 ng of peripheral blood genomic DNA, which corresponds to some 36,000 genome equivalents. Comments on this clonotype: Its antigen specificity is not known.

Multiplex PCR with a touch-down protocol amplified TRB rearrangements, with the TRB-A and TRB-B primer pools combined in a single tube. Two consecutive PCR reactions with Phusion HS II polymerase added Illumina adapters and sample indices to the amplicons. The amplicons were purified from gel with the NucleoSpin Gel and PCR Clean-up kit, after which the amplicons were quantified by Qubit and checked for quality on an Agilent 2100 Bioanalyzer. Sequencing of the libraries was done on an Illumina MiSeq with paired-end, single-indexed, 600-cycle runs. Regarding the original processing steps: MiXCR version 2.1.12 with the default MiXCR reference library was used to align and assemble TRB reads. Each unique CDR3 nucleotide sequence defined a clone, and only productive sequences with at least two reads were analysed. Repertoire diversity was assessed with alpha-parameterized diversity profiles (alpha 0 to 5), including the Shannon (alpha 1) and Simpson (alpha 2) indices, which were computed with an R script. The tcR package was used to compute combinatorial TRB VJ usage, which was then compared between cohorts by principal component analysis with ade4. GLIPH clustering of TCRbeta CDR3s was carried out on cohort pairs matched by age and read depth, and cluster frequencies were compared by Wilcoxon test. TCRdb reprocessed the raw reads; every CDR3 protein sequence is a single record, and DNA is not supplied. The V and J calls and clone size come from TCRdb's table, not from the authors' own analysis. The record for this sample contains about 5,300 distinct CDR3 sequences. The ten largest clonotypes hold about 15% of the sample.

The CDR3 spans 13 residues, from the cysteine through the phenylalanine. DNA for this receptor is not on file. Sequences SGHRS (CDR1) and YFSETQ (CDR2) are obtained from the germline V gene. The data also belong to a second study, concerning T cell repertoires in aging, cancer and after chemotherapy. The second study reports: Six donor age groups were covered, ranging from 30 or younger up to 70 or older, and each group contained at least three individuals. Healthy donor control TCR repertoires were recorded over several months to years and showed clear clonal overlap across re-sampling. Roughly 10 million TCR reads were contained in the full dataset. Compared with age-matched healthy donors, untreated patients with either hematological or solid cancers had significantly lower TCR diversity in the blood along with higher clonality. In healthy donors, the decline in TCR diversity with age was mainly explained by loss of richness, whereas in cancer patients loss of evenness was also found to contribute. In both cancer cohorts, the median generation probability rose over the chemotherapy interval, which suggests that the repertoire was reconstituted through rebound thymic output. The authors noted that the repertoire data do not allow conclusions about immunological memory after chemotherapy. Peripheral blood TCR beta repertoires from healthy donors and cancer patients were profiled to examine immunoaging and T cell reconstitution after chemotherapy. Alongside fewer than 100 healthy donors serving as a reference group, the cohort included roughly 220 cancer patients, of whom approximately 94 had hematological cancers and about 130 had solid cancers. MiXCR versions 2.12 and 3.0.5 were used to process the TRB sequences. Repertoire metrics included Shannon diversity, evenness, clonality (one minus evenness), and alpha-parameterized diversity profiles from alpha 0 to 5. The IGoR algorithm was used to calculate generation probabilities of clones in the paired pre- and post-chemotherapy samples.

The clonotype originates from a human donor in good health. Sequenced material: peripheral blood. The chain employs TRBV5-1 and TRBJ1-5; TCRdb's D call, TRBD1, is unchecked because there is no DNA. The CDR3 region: CASSLGGGQPQHF.